This T cell receptor beta chain was sequenced during a study of T-cell reconstitution after alpha-beta-depleted transplantation in children. Study-wide results and caveats: Expanded graft clones numbering several hundred reportedly gave rise to alpha-beta T cells about two months after transplant. After transplant, high TCRbeta diversity at day 60 in some patients arose from surviving recipient T cells and thymic progenitors. T cells produced anew were the main source of T-cell counts and diversity one year after transplant.

Trimming pared 0 bases from V and 1 base from J, leaving 4 bases between. Germline values: CDR1 SGHRS, CDR2 YFSETQ. This CDR3 region has 13 residues. This clonotype occurred many times. The antigen is unknown. Preparation of the TCRbeta library was carried out with unique molecular identifiers. In TCRdb, the PCR reads were re-called with MiXCR into one record per CDR3 protein. The sample has 490,000 or so distinct CDR3 sequences, roughly a tenth seen once; the top ten hold just over 2%. The V call is TRBV5-1, the J call TRBJ1-1, with no clear D. This clonotype was sampled from a child under 10 years old with inherited bone marrow failure, due to receive a stem cell transplant. The sequences come from PBMCs, collected before TCRalphabeta/CD19-depleted stem cell transplant. CDR3: CASSLEGNTEAFF. For the CDR3, the DNA is TGCGCCAGCAGCTTGGAGGGGAACACTGAAGCTTTCTTT.